Each of the 25 T cell receptor beta chains below was sequenced from the same sample in a study of blood T cell repertoires in COVID-19. Libraries were prepared by immunoSEQ multiplex PCR; TCRdb keeps only in-frame clonotypes and omits some of them. The data hold 250,000 or so clones, with about 85% observed a single time. Sequencing was carried out using peripheral blood. The receptors were gathered from an older woman with active or convalescent COVID-19.

DNA of the CDR3: TGTGCCAGTAGTATGGCAACCCGGAGCTCCTACAATGAGCAGTTCTTC. Translated: CASSMATRSSYNEQFF. V is TRBV19 and J is TRBJ2-1; D gene unclear. This CDR3 is built from 16 residues. CDR1 LNHDA and CDR2 SQIVND come from the germline V gene (reference sequence). V gave up 3 bases and J gave up 0 bases, with 12 bases separating them. Supplemented by reference TRBV19 and TRBJ2-1, the full variable domain reads DGGITQSPKYLFRKEGQNVTLSCEQNLNHDAMYWYRQDPGQGLRLIYYSQIVNDFQKGDIAEGYSVSREKKESFPLTVTSAQKNPTAFYLCASSMATRSSYNEQFFGPGTRLTVL.

The chain has TRBV7-9 and TRBJ2-5, with 8 bases identical to TRBD2. The CDR3 totals 14 residues. Germline CDR1 and CDR2: SEHNR and FQNEAQ (reference sequence). Trimming removed 8 bases from V and 3 bases from J; junction bases left unmatched: 8. CDR3 loop: CASAAGGLEETQYF. The CDR3 region has the DNA TGTGCCAGCGCGGCGGGGGGCTTAGAAGAGACCCAGTACTTC.

The gene calls are TRBV7-2 and TRBJ2-5; 7 bases match TRBD1. Germline V gives CDR1 SGHTA, CDR2 FQGNSA. The ends lost 5 bases at V and 2 bases at J; junction bases unmatched: 8. The CDR3 totals 15 residues. CDR3 bases: TGTGCCAGCAGCATCCTGGGACAGAGTCAAGAGACCCAGTACTTC. This gives the protein CASSILGQSQETQYF. Complete variable domain (other parts from reference TRBV7-2 and TRBJ2-5): GAGVSQSPSNKVTEKGKDVELRCDPISGHTALYWYRQSLGQGLEFLIYFQGNSAPDKSGLPSDRFSAERTGGSVSTLTIQRTQQEDSAVYLCASSILGQSQETQYFGPGTRLLVL.

V gene TRBV10-2 combines with J gene TRBJ2-3; TRBD2 matches at 14 bases. The ends lost 6 bases at V and 1 base at J; junction bases unmatched: 3. Per the germline V gene, CDR1 is WSHSY and CDR2 is SAAADI. The CDR3 is 16 amino acids. The CDR3, as DNA: TGCGCCAGCAGAAGGGGACTAGCGGGGGGCACAGATACGCAGTATTTT. It is translated as CASRRGLAGGTDTQYF.

The J gene is TRBJ1-1, the V gene TRBV28, with D maybe TRBD1 (5 bases). Germline assignment: CDR1 MDHEN and CDR2 SYDVKM. With 7 bases removed from V and 0 bases from J, the gap between germline ends came to 12 bases. The CDR3 loop spans 14 amino acids. The CDR3 loop is CASIRELMNTEAFF. In DNA form, the CDR3 reads TGTGCCAGCATCAGGGAACTAATGAACACTGAAGCTTTCTTT.

The chain links TRBV5-6 to TRBJ1-5; 10 bases fit TRBD1. Trimming cost V 4 bases and J 7 bases; bases outside gene matches: 8. CDR1 and CDR2 from the germline V gene are SGHDT and YYEEEE. The CDR3 length is 15 residues. CDR3 DNA: TGTGCCAGCAGCACCAGGGGACAGGGGAAGCAGCCCCAGCATTTT. Translating it yields CASSTRGQGKQPQHF.

This chain connects TRBV28 to TRBJ2-5, with 7 bases fitting TRBD2. The CDR3 runs to 16 residues. Per germline, CDR1 MDHEN and CDR2 SYDVKM. Trimming took 5 bases from V and 4 from J; bases not matched to a gene: 13. The CDR3 protein is CASSPTVVGGGETQYF. DNA of the CDR3: TGTGCCAGCAGTCCCACCGTGGTGGGGGGGGGAGAGACCCAGTACTTC.

The chain employs TRBV12-3 or TRBV12-4 and TRBJ1-2; D call uncertain. This CDR3 is 12 amino acids long. V lost 3 bases to trimming and J lost 6 bases, with 8 bases between them. The CDR3 sequence is CASSLGSHGYTF. The DNA of the CDR3 is TGTGCCAGCAGTTTGGGCAGCCATGGCTACACCTTC.

This rearrangement joins TRBV14 to TRBJ1-1; D ambiguous. V lost 3 bases, J lost 0 bases, and 11 bases lay in between. This CDR3 contains 15 residues. The V gene's germline CDR1 is SGHDN and CDR2 FVKESK. The CDR3 nucleotides read TGTGCCAGCAGCCAGGGAGGGATGTTGAACACTGAAGCTTTCTTT. This gives the protein CASSQGGMLNTEAFF.

The chain couples TRBV2 to TRBJ2-7; 9 bases fit TRBD1. This CDR3 has 14 amino acids. Germline V gene sequence: CDR1 SNHLY, CDR2 FYNNEI. With 6 bases clipped from V and 6 bases from J, the junction kept 9 bases outside the gene matches. The CDR3 here is CASRSGTGTGEQYV. DNA for the CDR3: TGTGCCAGCAGATCCGGGACAGGGACCGGCGAGCAGTACGTC.

The V call is TRBV3-1 (or the pseudogene TRBV3-2), the J call TRBJ2-2, with TRBD2 matching 11 bases. With V trimmed by 3 bases and J by 3 bases, 9 bases remained unmatched. In germline, CDR1 is LGHDT, CDR2 YNNKEL (reference sequence). The CDR3 contains 18 residues. The CDR3 nucleotides are TGTGCCAGCAGCCATCGTAATAGCGGGGGGGTCGACACCGGGGAGCTGTTTTTT. Protein: CASSHRNSGGVDTGELFF.

The V call is TRBV6-1, the J call TRBJ2-3, with 8 positions matching TRBD1. Germline V gene data show CDR1 as MNHNS and CDR2 as SASEGT. The CDR3 extends over 17 amino acids. The V and J ends lost 2 bases and 4 bases, in that order; junction bases with no gene match: 11. CDR3 sequence (DNA): TGTGCCAGCAGTGAAAGGGTTAGGACAGGGAGTCCAGATACGCAGTATTTT. Translated, it gives CASSERVRTGSPDTQYF.

The V call is TRBV6-1, the J call TRBJ2-3, with D perhaps matching TRBD2 (6 bases). This CDR3 spans 16 amino acids. From germline, CDR1 is MNHNS and CDR2 SASEGT. V was clipped by 0 bases and J by 4 bases, with 14 bases between them. The CDR3 region has the DNA TGTGCCAGCAGTGAAGCCAGCGGAGGGTCTTCAGATACGCAGTATTTT. Protein: CASSEASGGSSDTQYF.

The chain combines TRBV19 with TRBJ2-6, with D perhaps matching TRBD1 (6 bases). CDR3 size: 15 residues. CDR1 is LNHDA and CDR2 is SQIVND in the germline V gene (reference sequence). Trimming took 3 bases from V and 0 from J, leaving 6 bases between them. The CDR3 region has the DNA TGTGCCAGTAGTATGGGGGCCTCTGGGGCCAACGTCCTGACTTTC. Translation: CASSMGASGANVLTF.

This clone was picked up a small number of times. The chain uses TRBV30 and TRBJ2-7, with a tentative D call TRBD2 (6 bases). Germline CDR1 and CDR2: GTSNPN and SVGIG (reference sequence). The CDR3 extends over 11 amino acids. V lost 5 bases, J lost 5 bases, and 10 bases lay in between. CDR3 in DNA: TGTGCCTGGGGGACTTCTAACGAGCAGTACTTC. Its translation is CAWGTSNEQYF.

Turning to this clone: Other nucleotide sequences from this sample produce the same CDR3. The chain recombines TRBV4-1 with TRBJ2-3; 7 nucleotides agree with TRBD2. Trimming removed 2 bases from V and 1 base from J; junction bases left unmatched: 3. The CDR3 has 15 amino acids. CDR1 and CDR2 (germline): MGHRA, YSYEKL. The CDR3 protein is CASSQWAGGTDTQYF. DNA for the CDR3: TGCGCCAGCAGCCAATGGGCGGGGGGCACAGATACGCAGTATTTT.

The rearrangement joins TRBV27 to TRBJ2-1; TRBD2 matches 14 bases. The CDR3 is made up of 16 amino acids. Germline lookup yields CDR1 MNHEY and CDR2 SMNVEV (reference sequence). Losses at the gene ends were 6 bases for V and 4 bases for J; bases not matched to a gene: 5. The CDR3 region has the DNA TGTGCCAGCAGCCGACTAGCGGGAGGGCATTACAATGAGCAGTTCTTC. As protein: CASSRLAGGHYNEQFF.

The chain is built from TRBV28 and TRBJ1-2; TRBD1 matches 9 bases. Germline V gene lookup returns CDR1 MDHEN and CDR2 SYDVKM. V lost 6 bases and J lost 8; bases outside the gene matches: 7. CDR3 size: 13 residues. CDR3 protein: CASRTSGTGGYTF. The DNA of the CDR3 is TGTGCCAGCAGGACGTCCGGGACAGGGGGCTACACCTTC.

The V gene is TRBV11-1, the J gene TRBJ1-1, with no clear D. Trimming shortened V by 2 bases and J by 0 bases, and 13 bases separated the two germline ends. CDR3 length: 16 amino acids. CDR1 is SGHAT and CDR2 is FQDESV in the germline V gene (reference sequence). CDR3 protein: CASSLRRGLMNTEAFF. In nucleotides, the CDR3 is TGTGCCAGCAGCTTAAGGAGAGGGCTTATGAACACTGAAGCTTTCTTT.

This clone showed up just once. V is TRBV3-1 (or the pseudogene TRBV3-2) and J is TRBJ2-2; D is perhaps TRBD1 (6 bases). Germline V gene sequence: CDR1 LGHDT, CDR2 YNNKEL (reference sequence). There are 15 residues in the CDR3. V dropped 3 bases and J dropped 2 bases, with 10 bases sitting between them. The CDR3 spells CASSQGHLNTGELFF. The CDR3 DNA sequence: TGTGCCAGCAGCCAGGGACACCTAAACACCGGGGAGCTGTTTTTT.

This rearrangement joins TRBV28 to TRBJ1-6; tentative D call: TRBD1 (6 bases). Trimming removed 6 bases at V and 4 bases at J, with 19 bases between. Per germline, CDR1 MDHEN and CDR2 SYDVKM. The CDR3 length is 17 residues. The CDR3 DNA reads as TGTGCCAGCAGGTCACCCGGGGGGCTGGGGTATAATTCACCCCTCCACTTT. This encodes CASRSPGGLGYNSPLHF. Combining the CDR3 with reference TRBV28 and TRBJ1-6 gives the whole variable domain DVKVTQSSRYLVKRTGEKVFLECVQDMDHENMFWYRQDPGLGLRLIYFSYDVKMKEKGDIPEGYSVSREKKERFSLILESASTNQTSMYLCASRSPGGLGYNSPLHFGNGTRLTVT.

J is TRBJ1-1 and V is TRBV30; 9 nucleotides match TRBD1. The J segment lost 4 bases and the V segment lost 4 bases, leaving 4 bases of the junction unmatched. The CDR3 is 13 residues long. Germline V gives CDR1 GTSNPN, CDR2 SVGIG (reference sequence). The CDR3 region has the DNA TGTGCCTGGACCTTGGACAGGGGCACTGAAGCTTTCTTT. Translated, it gives CAWTLDRGTEAFF. Variable domain in full (rest from reference TRBV30 and TRBJ1-1): SQTIHQWPATLVQPVGSPLSLECTVEGTSNPNLYWYRQAAGRGLQLLFYSVGIGQISSEVPQNLSASRPQDRQFILSSKKLLLSDSGFYLCAWTLDRGTEAFFGQGTRLTVV.

This clone was detected only a few times. The chain joins TRBV5-1 to TRBJ1-2; tentative D call: TRBD1 (6 bases). The CDR3 is 13 amino acids. Trimming removed 0 bases from V and 3 bases from J, with 6 bases in between. The V gene's germline CDR1 is SGHRS and CDR2 YFSETQ. CDR3 nucleotide sequence: TGCGCCAGCAGCTTGGGACAGGACTATGGCTACACCTTC. Encoded protein: CASSLGQDYGYTF.

CDR3 DNA sequence: TGTGCCAGCAGCTATACTAGCGGGAGCGCGCCCTCCTACGAGCAGTACTTC. Its translation is CASSYTSGSAPSYEQYF. This chain joins TRBV6-2 or TRBV6-3 and TRBJ2-7; 11 bases align to TRBD2. The J segment lost 0 bases and the V segment lost 6 bases, leaving 10 bases of the junction unmatched. CDR3 size: 17 residues. CDR1 MNHEY and CDR2 SVGEGT come from the germline V gene.

V is TRBV11-3 and J is TRBJ2-7; 8 bases align to TRBD1. This CDR3 spans 13 amino acids. Germline V gene lookup returns CDR1 SGHNT and CDR2 YENEEA. With V trimmed by 3 bases and J by 2 bases, 0 bases remained unmatched. The CDR3 loop reads CASSLTGAYEQYF. CDR3 nucleotide sequence: TGTGCCAGCAGCTTGACAGGGGCCTACGAGCAGTACTTC.